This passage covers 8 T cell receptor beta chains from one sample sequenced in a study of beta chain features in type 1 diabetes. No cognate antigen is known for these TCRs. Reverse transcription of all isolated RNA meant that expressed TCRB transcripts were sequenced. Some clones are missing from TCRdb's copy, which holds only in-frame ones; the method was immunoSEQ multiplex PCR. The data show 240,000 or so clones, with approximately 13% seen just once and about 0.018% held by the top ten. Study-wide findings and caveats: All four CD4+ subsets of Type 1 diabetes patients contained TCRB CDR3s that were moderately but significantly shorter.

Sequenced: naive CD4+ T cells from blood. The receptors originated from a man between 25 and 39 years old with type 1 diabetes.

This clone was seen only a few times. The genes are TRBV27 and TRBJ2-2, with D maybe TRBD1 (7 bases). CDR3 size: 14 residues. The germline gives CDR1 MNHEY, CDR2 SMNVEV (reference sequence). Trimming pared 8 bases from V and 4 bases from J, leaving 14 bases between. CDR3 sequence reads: CASRYRGGTGELFF. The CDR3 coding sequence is TGTGCCAGCCGTTACAGGGGAGGCACCGGGGAGCTGTTTTTT.

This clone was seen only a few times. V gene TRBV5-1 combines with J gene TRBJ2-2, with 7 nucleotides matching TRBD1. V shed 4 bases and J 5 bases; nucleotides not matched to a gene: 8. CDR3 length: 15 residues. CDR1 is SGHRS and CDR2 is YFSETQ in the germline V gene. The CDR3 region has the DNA TGCGCCAGCAGCCAGACGGGACAGTTTACCGGGGAGCTGTTTTTT. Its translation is CASSQTGQFTGELFF.

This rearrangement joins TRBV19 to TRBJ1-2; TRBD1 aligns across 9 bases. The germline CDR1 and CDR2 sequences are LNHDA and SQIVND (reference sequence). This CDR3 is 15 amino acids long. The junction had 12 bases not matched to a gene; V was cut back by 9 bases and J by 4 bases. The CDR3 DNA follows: TGTGCCAGCAACAACAGGGGGCGCAACTTCTATGGCTACACCTTC. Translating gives CASNNRGRNFYGYTF.

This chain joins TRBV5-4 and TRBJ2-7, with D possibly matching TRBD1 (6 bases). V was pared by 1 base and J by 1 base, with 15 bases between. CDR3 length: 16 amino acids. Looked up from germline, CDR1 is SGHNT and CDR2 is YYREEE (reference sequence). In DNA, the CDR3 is TGTGCCAGCAGCTTGTCCCCAGGGGACCTTTCCTACGAGCAGTACTTC. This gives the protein CASSLSPGDLSYEQYF. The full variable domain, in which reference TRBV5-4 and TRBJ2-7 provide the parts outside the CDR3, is ETGVTQSPTHLIKTRGQQVTLRCSSQSGHNTVSWYQQALGQGPQFIFQYYREEENGRGNFPPRFSGLQFPNYSSELNVNALELDDSALYLCASSLSPGDLSYEQYFGPGTRLTVT.

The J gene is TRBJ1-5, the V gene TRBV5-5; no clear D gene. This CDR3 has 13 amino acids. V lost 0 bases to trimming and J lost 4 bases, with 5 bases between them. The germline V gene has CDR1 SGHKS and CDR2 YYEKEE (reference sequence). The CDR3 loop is CASSLDGNQPQHF. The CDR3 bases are TGTGCCAGCAGCTTGGACGGGAATCAGCCCCAGCATTTT. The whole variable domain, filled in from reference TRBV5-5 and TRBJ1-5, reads DAGVTQSPTHLIKTRGQQVTLRCSPISGHKSVSWYQQVLGQGPQFIFQYYEKEERGRGNFPDRFSARQFPNYSSELNVNALLLGDSALYLCASSLDGNQPQHFGDGTRLSIL.

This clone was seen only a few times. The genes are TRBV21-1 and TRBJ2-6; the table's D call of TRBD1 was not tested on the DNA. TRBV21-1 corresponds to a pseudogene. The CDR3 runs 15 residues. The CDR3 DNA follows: TGTGCCAGCCTCGCAAGGGGTGATGGGGCCAACGTCCTGACTTTC. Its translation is CASLARGDGANVLTF.

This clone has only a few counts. The CDR3 DNA reads TGCAGCATACTCCAGGGGGCAGGGAATCAGCCCCAGCATTTT. Its protein product is CSILQGAGNQPQHF. The V gene is TRBV29-1, the J gene TRBJ1-5; the match to TRBD1 covers 8 bases. The junction had 10 bases not matched to a gene; V was cut back by 8 bases and J by 4 bases. This CDR3 is built from 14 residues. Germline V gene data show CDR1 as SQVTM and CDR2 as ANQGSEA.

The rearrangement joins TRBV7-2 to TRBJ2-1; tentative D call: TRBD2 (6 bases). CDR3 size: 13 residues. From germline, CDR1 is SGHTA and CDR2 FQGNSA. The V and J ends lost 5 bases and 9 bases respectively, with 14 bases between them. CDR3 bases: TGTGCCAGCAGCCCGGGGACTCCCGGTGAGCAGTTCTTC. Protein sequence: CASSPGTPGEQFF.